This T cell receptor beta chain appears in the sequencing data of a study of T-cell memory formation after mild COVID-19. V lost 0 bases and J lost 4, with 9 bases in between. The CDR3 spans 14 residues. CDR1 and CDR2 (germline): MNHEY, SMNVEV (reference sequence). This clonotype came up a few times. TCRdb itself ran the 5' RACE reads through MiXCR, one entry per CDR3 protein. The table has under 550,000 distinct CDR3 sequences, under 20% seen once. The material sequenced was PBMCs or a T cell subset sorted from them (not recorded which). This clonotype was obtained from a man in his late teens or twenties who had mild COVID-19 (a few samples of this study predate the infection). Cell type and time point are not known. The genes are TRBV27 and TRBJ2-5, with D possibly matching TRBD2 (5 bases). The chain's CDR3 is CASSLSYAGETQYF. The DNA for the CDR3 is TGTGCCAGCAGTTTATCGTACGCGGGAGAGACCCAGTACTTC.